These 3 T cell receptor beta chains were sequenced from one sample in a study of blood T cell repertoires in COVID-19. The data were produced by immunoSEQ multiplex PCR, yet TCRdb's version contains in-frame clones alone and is incomplete. The table includes about 150,000 clones, more than 75% detected once. Source material: peripheral blood. These receptors were collected from a man in his sixties with acute or convalescent COVID-19.

V usage is TRBV23-1 and J usage is TRBJ2-1; perhaps TRBD2 as D (5 bases). TRBV23-1 is flagged as an ORF with uncertain function. The germline V and J ends were trimmed by 11 bases and 5 bases, with 10 bases remaining between them. This CDR3 has 11 amino acids. CDR3 in DNA: TGCGCCGATACTAGTAACAATGAGCAGTTCTTC. It yields the protein CADTSNNEQFF.

The V and J genes are TRBV5-1 and TRBJ1-1; unclear D gene. Germline lookup yields CDR1 SGHRS and CDR2 YFSETQ. V lost 4 bases and J lost 0, with 16 bases in between. The CDR3 runs 16 residues. The CDR3 protein is CASSPEAETLNTEAFF. The CDR3 region has the DNA TGCGCCAGCAGCCCGGAGGCGGAAACCTTGAACACTGAAGCTTTCTTT.

This chain uses TRBV4-2 with TRBJ2-1; 9 bases fit TRBD2. V was pared by 5 bases and J by 6 bases, with 8 bases of the junction left unmatched. The length of the CDR3 is 15 residues. CDR1 and CDR2 from the germline V gene are LGHNA and YNFKEQ. The CDR3 reads CASSSTGTSFNEQFF. The DNA for the CDR3 is TGTGCCAGCAGCTCAACCGGGACTAGCTTCAATGAGCAGTTCTTC.